This is a list of T cell receptor beta chains from one sample in a study of blood T cell repertoires in COVID-19. Assay used: immunoSEQ multiplex PCR; TCRdb lists only in-frame clones, some missing. The data contain about 110,000 clones, 70% to 85% of them singletons. Sequencing was carried out using peripheral blood. The source is a woman in her forties with acute or convalescent COVID-19. Both conserved end residues are part of each CDR3. A D gene is named only where the DNA matches it firmly. Clone size is not always given. Where it is, it says once, few, many or a class for expanded clones.

11,once,TRBV20-1,TRBJ2-1,TRBD2,TGCAAAGTAGCGGGGGGCGGAGAGCAGTTCTTC,CKVAGGGEQFF
11,few,TRBV2,TRBJ2-1,NA,TGTGCCAGCAGTGTACTAAATGAGCAGTTCTTC,CASSVLNEQFF
16,NA,TRBV9,TRBJ2-3,TRBD2,TGTGCCAGCAGTAGCGGGGTGGCGGGTTTGGCAGATACGCAGTATTTT,CASSSGVAGLADTQYF
13,few,TRBV11-2,TRBJ2-7,NA,TGTGCCAGCAGCTTGGAGGACTCGGGCGAGCAGTACTTC,CASSLEDSGEQYF
15,NA,TRBV6-6,TRBJ1-2,TRBD1,TGTGCCAGCAGACCGGGACAGGGGGTCCCCTATGGCTACACCTTC,CASRPGQGVPYGYTF
15,NA,TRBV7-3,TRBJ2-2,NA,TGTGCCAGCAGCTCGGATCCTAGGGGTCCCGGGGAGCTGTTTTTT,CASSSDPRGPGELFF
15,NA,TRBV9,TRBJ2-1,TRBD1,TGTGCCAGCAGCGTAGCGGGACAGGGGGCAAATGAGCAGTTCTTC,CASSVAGQGANEQFF
15,NA,TRBV9,TRBJ1-2,TRBD1,TGTGCCAGCAGCGTAGTTCAGACAGGGTTCGGGGGCTACACCTTC,CASSVVQTGFGGYTF
12,NA,TRBV28,TRBJ1-1,TRBD1,TGTGCCAGCAGGCAGGGGGGCGCTCGCGCTTTCTTT,CASRQGGARAFF
16,NA,TRBV9,TRBJ2-5,TRBD1,TGTGCCAGCAGCGTAGGGACAGGGGGTTTTGGAGAGACCCAGTACTTC,CASSVGTGGFGETQYF
15,NA,TRBV3-1/TRBV3-2,TRBJ2-7,NA,TGTGCCAGCAGCCAAGTTAGCAGTGCGATCTACGAGCAGTACTTC,CASSQVSSAIYEQYF
14,few,TRBV6-5,TRBJ2-1,TRBD1,TGTGCCAGCAGCATAGACAGGGGGACGAATGAGCAGTTCTTC,CASSIDRGTNEQFF
11,once,TRBV30,TRBJ1-2,NA,TGTGCCTGGGGACAAAACTATGGCTACACCTTC,CAWGQNYGYTF
16,NA,TRBV3-1/TRBV3-2,TRBJ2-2,TRBD1,TGTGCCAGCAGCCAAGCTCCGGGGACAGCCACCGGGGAGCTGTTTTTT,CASSQAPGTATGELFF
11,NA,TRBV20-1,TRBJ2-1,NA,TGCAGTGCTGAACAGTTCAATGAGCAGTTCTTC,CSAEQFNEQFF
17,NA,TRBV19,TRBJ2-6,NA,TGTGCCAGTACCCGGGATCTATCCCGCCCTGGGGCCAACGTCCTGACTTTC,CASTRDLSRPGANVLTF
14,NA,TRBV30,TRBJ2-7,NA,TGTGCCTGGAACCCCCCCCGGGGAACCTACGAGCAGTACTTC,CAWNPPRGTYEQYF
14,NA,TRBV5-1,TRBJ1-6,NA,TGCGCCAGCAGCTTGGGACAGCCCGGATCACCCCTCCACTTT,CASSLGQPGSPLHF
17,NA,TRBV7-9,TRBJ1-3,NA,TGTGCCAGCAGCTTAGACCGAGATCCCTTAACTGGAAACACCATATATTTT,CASSLDRDPLTGNTIYF
13,few,TRBV11-3,TRBJ2-5,NA,TGTGCCAGCAGCCCCGGTAGGAGGGAGACCCAGTACTTC,CASSPGRRETQYF
14,NA,TRBV6-5,TRBJ1-5,NA,TGTGCCAGCAGCCTCCGGGACACTTATCAGCCCCAGCATTTT,CASSLRDTYQPQHF
15,NA,TRBV7-9,TRBJ2-2,TRBD1,TGTGCCAGCAGCTTGGGGACAGGGGGCGGTCCGGAGCTGTTTTTT,CASSLGTGGGPELFF
14,NA,TRBV13,TRBJ1-1,NA,TGTGCCAGCAGTGCAGGGGATCGGGACACTGAAGCTTTCTTT,CASSAGDRDTEAFF
15,NA,TRBV6-6,TRBJ2-7,TRBD1,TGTGCCAGCAGCCAACTGGACAGGGGCAAATCGGAGCAGTACTTC,CASSQLDRGKSEQYF
13,NA,TRBV14,TRBJ1-6,NA,TGTGCCAGCAGCCTAAAAGGCGGGTCACCCCTCCACTTT,CASSLKGGSPLHF
13,NA,TRBV11-2,TRBJ2-7,TRBD1,TGTGCCAGCAGCGCCGGGACAGCCTACGAGCAGTACTTC,CASSAGTAYEQYF
15,NA,TRBV28,TRBJ2-7,NA,TGTGCCAGCAGTTTGGGAGGAGTCAAAACCTACGAGCAGTACTTC,CASSLGGVKTYEQYF
15,NA,TRBV30,TRBJ1-1,NA,TGTGCCTGGAGGATCACAGGCTGGACCAACACTGAAGCTTTCTTT,CAWRITGWTNTEAFF
14,NA,TRBV10-3,TRBJ1-6,TRBD1,TGTGCCATCAGTGGGGGACAGGGTAATTCACCCCTCCACTTT,CAISGGQGNSPLHF
14,NA,TRBV6-1,TRBJ1-4,NA,TGTGCCAGCAGCCGCAGTACAACTAATGAAAAACTGTTTTTT,CASSRSTTNEKLFF
15,NA,TRBV10-1,TRBJ2-2,NA,TGCGCCATTCATAGGGGGGGGGCGGACACCGGGGAGCTGTTTTTT,CAIHRGGADTGELFF
17,NA,TRBV14,TRBJ2-5,NA,TGTGCCAGCAGCCCCTGGACATGGGGCCCCAGTCGGGAGACCCAGTACTTC,CASSPWTWGPSRETQYF
19,NA,TRBV5-1,TRBJ2-2,TRBD2,TGCGCCAGCAGCCCCAGGGGGCTAGCGGGGGGCAAGGGCACCGGGGAGCTGTTTTTT,CASSPRGLAGGKGTGELFF
10,NA,TRBV2,TRBJ2-7,TRBD2,TGTGCCAGCAGTGTGTATAGCGGGAACTTC,CASSVYSGNF
17,NA,TRBV23-1,TRBJ1-1,NA,TGCGCCAGCAGTCAGGGCTCTCTGGGGGGAGGCAACACTGAAGCTTTCTTT,CASSQGSLGGGNTEAFF
14,NA,TRBV28,TRBJ2-1,TRBD2,TGTGCCAGCAGACCTCCGGGACTAGCGGGGAAGCAGTTCTTC,CASRPPGLAGKQFF
14,NA,TRBV30,TRBJ2-7,NA,TGTGCCTGGAGCCGACAGGCCTTAGTCTACGAGCAGTACTTC,CAWSRQALVYEQYF
17,NA,TRBV7-9,TRBJ2-1,TRBD2,TGTGCCAGCAGCTCCCAATTACAGCGGGGGGGATACAATGAGCAGTTCTTC,CASSSQLQRGGYNEQFF
13,NA,TRBV28,TRBJ2-7,TRBD1,TGTGCCAGCAGGGGACAGGGTTATAACGAGCAGTACTTC,CASRGQGYNEQYF
14,NA,TRBV30,TRBJ1-4,NA,TGTGCCGGCGCCCCCGGGGGTCTTCGGGAAAAACTGTTTTTT,CAGAPGGLREKLFF
11,NA,TRBV23-1,TRBJ2-1,NA,TGCGCCAGCATAGAGGGAAATGAGCAGTTCTTC,CASIEGNEQFF
13,once,TRBV19,TRBJ1-1,NA,TGTGCCAGTAGTATGAAGGGGGACACTGAAGCTTTCTTT,CASSMKGDTEAFF
12,NA,TRBV12-3/TRBV12-4,TRBJ2-5,NA,TGTGCCAGCAGTTTAGCGCGGGAGACCCAGTACTTC,CASSLARETQYF
14,NA,TRBV3-1/TRBV3-2,TRBJ1-6,TRBD1,TGTGCCAGCAGAACCGGGACAGGGAATTCACCCCTCCACTTT,CASRTGTGNSPLHF
14,NA,TRBV7-9,TRBJ2-7,TRBD1,TGTGCCAGCAGCTTTCAAGGACAGGGGCTCGAGCAGTACTTC,CASSFQGQGLEQYF
15,NA,TRBV3-1/TRBV3-2,TRBJ1-3,TRBD1,TGTGCCAGCAGCCCGTCAGGACAGGGGGGAAACACCATATATTTT,CASSPSGQGGNTIYF
12,medium-sized,TRBV28,TRBJ2-7,TRBD1,TGTGCCAGCAGTTTTACAAAGGGGGCTGAGTACTTC,CASSFTKGAEYF
12,NA,TRBV29-1,TRBJ1-2,TRBD1,TGCAGCGTGGCACAGGGGCGGGAAGGCTACACCTTC,CSVAQGREGYTF
19,NA,TRBV7-2,TRBJ1-1,TRBD1,TGTGCCAGCAGCTTAGTTTGGGTTCGGGGGGACAGGGCTTCCACTGAAGCTTTCTTT,CASSLVWVRGDRASTEAFF
13,few,TRBV29-1,TRBJ1-1,NA,TGCAGCGGGTCTATCTCTTTGAACACTGAAGCTTTCTTT,CSGSISLNTEAFF
17,few,TRBV7-8,TRBJ1-6,TRBD1,TGTGCCAGCAGCTTACAAACAGGGGGCTTCTCGAATTCACCCCTCCACTTT,CASSLQTGGFSNSPLHF
14,NA,TRBV29-1,TRBJ2-7,TRBD2,TGCAGCGTTGAAACACTAGCGGGGAACTACGAGCAGTACTTC,CSVETLAGNYEQYF
15,NA,TRBV21-1,TRBJ1-3,NA,TGTGCCGGGAGATGGGGGGGAAACTCTGGAAACACCATATATTTT,CAGRWGGNSGNTIYF
16,once,TRBV14,TRBJ1-1,TRBD1,TGTGCCAGCAGCCTTAACAGGGGGCTCGGGAACACTGAAGCTTTCTTT,CASSLNRGLGNTEAFF
14,once,TRBV19,TRBJ2-3,NA,TGTGCCAGTAGCCCTACGGGGGGCACAGATACGCAGTATTTT,CASSPTGGTDTQYF
14,NA,TRBV20-1,TRBJ2-2,TRBD2,TGCAGTGCTAGTTACGGGAGGGTCACCGGGGAGCTGTTTTTT,CSASYGRVTGELFF